Each of the 32 T cell receptor beta chains below was sequenced from the same sample in a study of cytomegalovirus exposure and HLA in healthy donors. The PCR was carried out with 60 Vbeta primers and 13 Jbeta primers. Method: immunoSEQ multiplex PCR; TCRdb's copy keeps in-frame clones and lacks some. The table includes 150,000 to 200,000 clones, around 80% detected once. The sequenced material came from PBMCs. The receptors were sampled from a male donor in good health and CMV-seropositive.

The chain uses TRBV9 and TRBJ1-5, with unresolved D. Germline CDR1 and CDR2: SGDLS and YYNGEE. The CDR3 covers 14 residues. V was shortened by 0 bases and J by 3 bases, with 7 bases between the two germline ends. Here the CDR3 DNA reads TGTGCCAGCAGCGTAGGTATTTTCAATCAGCCCCAGCATTTT. Amino acid sequence: CASSVGIFNQPQHF.

The sample holds many counts of this clone. V is TRBV4-2 and J is TRBJ1-3; D is undetermined. V shed 4 bases and J shed 2 bases, with 12 bases lying between them. Per germline, CDR1 LGHNA and CDR2 YNFKEQ. The length of the CDR3 is 15 residues. The CDR3 sequence is CASSLLPEAGNTIYF. The CDR3 region has the DNA TGTGCCAGCAGCCTACTCCCCGAGGCTGGAAACACCATATATTTT.

This rearrangement joins TRBV5-4 to TRBJ1-5; D is uncertain. Germline V gives CDR1 SGHNT, CDR2 YYREEE (reference sequence). Trimming left V 0 bases short and J 5 bases short, with 6 bases between. The CDR3 loop spans 13 amino acids. DNA of the CDR3: TGTGCCAGCAGCTTGGGGGGAGATCAGCCCCAGCATTTT. It encodes CASSLGGDQPQHF.

The chain employs TRBV4-2 and TRBJ2-2, with 11 bases lining up with TRBD2. CDR1 LGHNA and CDR2 YNFKEQ come from the germline V gene. The CDR3 runs 15 residues. Germline trimming cut 3 bases from V and 8 bases from J; bases unmatched to any gene: 5. This CDR3 is CASSHKLAGEGELFF. The CDR3 DNA sequence: TGTGCCAGCAGCCACAAACTAGCGGGAGAGGGGGAGCTGTTTTTT.

The chain recombines TRBV10-3 with TRBJ2-3; 9 bases map to TRBD1. The CDR3 spans 17 residues. Unmatched junction bases numbered 14, after V lost 8 bases and J lost 2 bases. Per the germline V gene, CDR1 is ENHRY and CDR2 is SYGVKD. The chain's CDR3 is CAIGAGTGRRDTDTQYF. CDR3 bases: TGTGCCATCGGGGCCGGGACAGGGAGAAGGGACACAGATACGCAGTATTTT.

The rearrangement uses TRBV5-1 and TRBJ2-5; 8 bases fit TRBD2. V shed 5 bases, J shed 3 bases, and the junction held 3 bases outside the gene matches. This CDR3 has 13 residues. Germline-derived CDR1 and CDR2 are SGHRS and YFSETQ. The CDR3 protein is CASRVSGEETQYF. The CDR3 DNA reads TGCGCCAGCAGGGTTAGCGGGGAAGAGACCCAGTACTTC.

V is TRBV4-2 and J is TRBJ1-2; D gene ambiguous. The germline V gene encodes CDR1 LGHNA and CDR2 YNFKEQ. V gave up 3 bases and J gave up 0 bases, with 17 bases separating them. The CDR3 sequence is 17 residues long. CDR3 in amino acids: CASSQAGGLVTNYGYTF. CDR3 bases: TGTGCCAGCAGCCAGGCGGGCGGGCTTGTTACTAACTATGGCTACACCTTC.

A remark on this clone: The junction does not match germline at one end; this may be a read error. J is TRBJ2-1 and V is TRBV4-3; 13 bases are a match to TRBD2. Looked up from germline, CDR1 is LGHNA and CDR2 is YSLEER. CDR3 length: 20 residues. The CDR3 is CASRQEPLTSGRLSYNEQFF. CDR3 DNA sequence: TGCGCCAGCAGACAAGAGCCCCTGACTAGCGGGAGGCTCTCCTACAATGAGCAGTTCTTC.

V usage is TRBV14 and J usage is TRBJ1-2; D might be TRBD1 (5 bases). Germline V gives CDR1 SGHDN, CDR2 FVKESK. This CDR3 is 14 amino acids long. The V and J ends lost 4 bases and 4 bases respectively, with 13 bases between them. In DNA, the CDR3 is TGTGCCAGCAGCCCGCAGGGTGGGGTCTATGGCTACACCTTC. Translating it yields CASSPQGGVYGYTF.

The chain is built from TRBV5-8 and TRBJ2-7, with 7 bases that match TRBD1. CDR1 is SGHTS and CDR2 is YDEGEE in the germline V gene. The J segment lost 3 bases and the V segment lost 3 bases, leaving 3 bases of the junction unmatched. The CDR3 is 13 amino acids. The CDR3 region is CASSWGQHYEQYF. The CDR3 coding sequence is TGTGCCAGCAGCTGGGGACAGCACTACGAGCAGTACTTC. The whole variable domain, remainder taken from reference TRBV5-8 and TRBJ2-7, is EAGVTQSPTHLIKTRGQQATLRCSPISGHTSVYWYQQALGLGLQFLLWYDEGEERNRGNFPPRFSGRQFPNYSSELNVNALELEDSALYLCASSWGQHYEQYFGPGTRLTVT.

This clone was detected a few times. The gene calls are TRBV5-1 and TRBJ2-6; 7 bases agree with TRBD2. Unmatched junction bases numbered 2, after V lost 1 base and J lost 1 base. This CDR3 has 16 amino acids. Germline loops: CDR1 SGHRS, CDR2 YFSETQ. CDR3 loop: CASSLSGVSGANVLTF. The CDR3, as DNA: TGCGCCAGCAGCTTGAGCGGGGTTTCTGGGGCCAACGTCCTGACTTTC.

The chain couples TRBV10-3 to TRBJ2-7; D possibly corresponds to TRBD2 (6 bases). In germline, CDR1 is ENHRY, CDR2 SYGVKD. V lost 4 bases and J lost 0, with 13 bases in between. CDR3 length: 15 amino acids. The CDR3 DNA follows: TGTGCCATCAGTGGCGGGGCCCGACGCTCCTACGAGCAGTACTTC. Translating it yields CAISGGARRSYEQYF.

V usage is TRBV7-9 and J usage is TRBJ2-7, with a weak D call TRBD2 (5 bases). The length of the CDR3 is 15 residues. In germline, CDR1 is SEHNR, CDR2 FQNEAQ (reference sequence). V shed 5 bases and J shed 6 bases, with 20 bases lying between them. The CDR3 is CASSPWVDRGSEQYF. For the CDR3, the DNA is TGTGCCAGCAGCCCATGGGTGGATAGAGGGAGCGAGCAGTACTTC.

The rearrangement links TRBV11-3 to TRBJ2-1; the D gene is possibly TRBD2 (5 bases). The V end was cut by 5 bases, the J end by 8 bases, with 13 bases between. CDR3 length: 13 residues. Per the germline V gene, CDR1 is SGHNT and CDR2 is YENEEA. In nucleotides, the CDR3 is TGTGCCAGCAGCCCCTGGACTGGCGATGAGCAGTTCTTC. Amino acids: CASSPWTGDEQFF.

The chain has TRBV5-1 and TRBJ2-7, with 9 bases aligning to TRBD2. The CDR3 covers 15 residues. Trimming at V came to 2 bases and at J to 1 base, leaving 4 bases not matched to a gene. Germline V gives CDR1 SGHRS, CDR2 YFSETQ. The chain's CDR3 is CASSFTSGLSYEQYF. The CDR3 DNA reads TGCGCCAGCAGCTTTACTAGCGGGCTATCCTACGAGCAGTACTTC.

This chain links TRBV29-1 with TRBJ2-3; no clear D. Germline CDR1 SQVTM, CDR2 ANQGSEA. The ends were cut back, 4 bases at V and 2 bases at J, with 13 bases in the middle. This CDR3 comprises 14 residues. CDR3 amino acids: CSVVQALATDTQYF. The CDR3 DNA reads as TGCAGCGTTGTCCAGGCACTGGCCACAGATACGCAGTATTTT.

In DNA, the CDR3 is TGTGCCAGTAGTATAGGGACAGCCCGCTACGAGCAGTACTTC. As protein: CASSIGTARYEQYF. J is TRBJ2-7 and V is TRBV19; possibly TRBD1 for D (6 bases). Trimming took off 1 base at V and 3 bases at J, with 10 bases between the two ends. The CDR3 is 14 residues long. Germline CDR1 and CDR2: LNHDA and SQIVND (reference sequence).

Details on this clone: The germline gene is not matched at one end of the junction; a read error may be the cause. The chain carries TRBV5-8 and TRBJ2-5; D might be TRBD2 (5 bases). Near its end, the DNA agrees better with TRBJ2-7, so the J call may be wrong. Germline CDR1 is SGHTS and CDR2 is YDEGEE. This CDR3 has 14 amino acids. Here the CDR3 DNA reads TGTGCCAGCACCTTGACACTAGGCGCCTACGAGCAGTACTTC. This encodes CASTLTLGAYEQYF.

This clone appeared a few times. The chain is built from TRBV7-2 and TRBJ2-3, with D possibly TRBD1 on 6 matching bases. The V gene's germline CDR1 is SGHTA and CDR2 FQGNSA. This CDR3 has 17 residues. With 3 bases removed from V and 2 bases from J, the gap between germline ends came to 18 bases. The CDR3 nucleotides are TGTGCCAGCAGCTTCCTACAGGGTCGGGGCTACACAGATACGCAGTATTTT. Translation gives CASSFLQGRGYTDTQYF.

This clone was counted only a few times. The chain couples TRBV29-1 to TRBJ2-1, with 7 bases identical to TRBD1. V lost 7 bases to trimming and J lost 0 bases; unmatched junction nucleotides: 3. In germline, CDR1 is SQVTM, CDR2 ANQGSEA. This CDR3 has 13 amino acids. This CDR3 is CSGGTASYNEQFF. The CDR3 DNA follows: TGCAGCGGGGGGACAGCCTCCTACAATGAGCAGTTCTTC.

The V and J genes are TRBV5-6 and TRBJ2-2; perhaps TRBD1 as D (5 bases). Trimming left V 0 bases short and J 7 bases short, with 10 bases between. CDR3 length: 14 residues. The germline V gene encodes CDR1 SGHDT and CDR2 YYEEEE. The CDR3 protein is CASSLVGPDGELFF. DNA for the CDR3: TGTGCCAGCAGCTTGGTGGGGCCGGACGGGGAGCTGTTTTTT.

The chain employs TRBV11-2 and TRBJ2-3; D not certain. The germline V gene has CDR1 SGHAT and CDR2 FQNNGV. Deletions cut 5 bases from V and 3 bases from J, with 6 bases between. The CDR3 extends over 12 amino acids. The CDR3 nucleotides are TGTGCCAGCAGCCCTATTACAGATACGCAGTATTTT. It specifies CASSPITDTQYF.

V and J are TRBV2 and TRBJ2-3; tentatively, D is TRBD2 (6 bases). Trimming stripped 1 base from V and 3 bases from J, with 11 bases between. CDR1 and CDR2 (germline): SNHLY, FYNNEI. This CDR3 is built from 15 residues. In DNA, the CDR3 is TGTGCCAGCAGTGAAGAGGGCGGGGTGACAGATACGCAGTATTTT. This codes for CASSEEGGVTDTQYF.

This clone was seen a single time. The V call is TRBV6-6, the J call TRBJ2-7; the D is unclear. CDR1 MNHNY and CDR2 SVGAGI come from the germline V gene (reference sequence). Trimming cost V 0 bases and J 9 bases, with 18 bases left between them. The CDR3 covers 15 residues. The CDR3 DNA follows: TGTGCCAGCAGTTACTCTCCCCTTACGACTCCTCCGCAGTACTTC. Protein sequence: CASSYSPLTTPPQYF.

The chain couples TRBV6-5 to TRBJ2-7; 8 bases map to TRBD2. After removal of 7 bases from V and 2 bases from J, the junction contained 10 bases not matched to a gene. In germline, CDR1 is MNHEY, CDR2 SVGAGI. This CDR3 spans 15 amino acids. Here the CDR3 reads CASTQAGVFAYEQYF. The CDR3 region has the DNA TGTGCCAGCACCCAAGCGGGAGTATTCGCCTACGAGCAGTACTTC.

The chain couples TRBV6-1 to TRBJ2-7; 8 bases map to TRBD1. CDR1 is MNHNS and CDR2 is SASEGT in the germline V gene. This CDR3 has 14 residues. The trim removed 0 bases at V and 3 bases at J, leaving 1 base unmatched. The CDR3 nucleotides are TGTGCCAGCAGTGAAGCCGGACAGGGCTACGAGCAGTACTTC. This codes for CASSEAGQGYEQYF.

CDR3 loop: CASSRGLAGGDNEQFF. CDR3 sequence (DNA): TGTGCCAGCAGTCGGGGACTAGCGGGAGGAGACAATGAGCAGTTCTTC. The chain uses TRBV5-4 and TRBJ2-1; 15 bases are shared with TRBD2. This CDR3 has 16 residues. Germline V gene lookup returns CDR1 SGHNT and CDR2 YYREEE (reference sequence). After removal of 5 bases from V and 5 bases from J, the junction contained 5 bases not matched to a gene.

J is TRBJ2-7 and V is TRBV18; D is perhaps TRBD1 (5 bases). Deletions cut 0 bases from V and 0 bases from J, with 12 bases between. This CDR3 is built from 16 residues. Germline CDR1 KGHSH, CDR2 LQKENI. This chain's CDR3 is CASSPPGQGGSYEQYF. CDR3 bases: TGTGCCAGCTCACCACCGGGGCAGGGTGGCTCCTACGAGCAGTACTTC.

The chain carries TRBV28 and TRBJ2-1, with D perhaps matching TRBD2 (6 bases). V lost 5 bases to trimming and J lost 4 bases, with 12 bases between them. Germline V gene lookup returns CDR1 MDHEN and CDR2 SYDVKM. CDR3 length equals 14 residues. In nucleotides, the CDR3 is TGTGCCAGCAGTCCCACGGGACTTTACAATGAGCAGTTCTTC. It encodes CASSPTGLYNEQFF.

Note on this clone: Sequence at one end of the junction differs from germline and may be a read error. The rearrangement uses TRBV7-9 and TRBJ2-7, with a possible D match to TRBD1 (6 bases). This CDR3 has 14 amino acids. From germline, CDR1 is SEHNR and CDR2 FQNEAQ (reference sequence). CDR3 sequence (DNA): TGTTCCAGCATCGGTGGGGGCTACTCCTACGAGCAGTACTTC. Translating it yields CSSIGGGYSYEQYF. Supplemented by reference TRBV7-9 and TRBJ2-7, the full variable domain reads DTGVSQNPRHKITKRGQNVTFRCDPISEHNRLYWYRQTLGQGPEFLTYFQNEAQLEKSRLLSDRFSAERPKGSFSTLEIQRTEQGDSAMYLCSSIGGGYSYEQYFGPGTRLTVT.

This rearrangement joins TRBV6-1 to TRBJ1-5, with D possibly TRBD1 on 5 matching bases. This CDR3 region has 12 residues. Looked up from germline, CDR1 is MNHNS and CDR2 is SASEGT. With 6 bases removed from V and 4 bases from J, the gap between germline ends came to 7 bases. As DNA, the CDR3 is TGTGCCAGCAGGCGGGGGAATCAGCCCCAGCATTTT. Its protein product is CASRRGNQPQHF.

CDR3 amino acids: CASSLNRLAGAETQYF. The CDR3, as DNA: TGTGCCAGCAGCTTAAACCGACTAGCGGGAGCCGAGACCCAGTACTTC. V usage is TRBV11-2 and J usage is TRBJ2-5; 12 nucleotides agree with TRBD2. The CDR3 runs 16 residues. J gave up 5 bases and V 2 bases, and 6 bases lay outside the gene matches. In germline, CDR1 is SGHAT, CDR2 FQNNGV.